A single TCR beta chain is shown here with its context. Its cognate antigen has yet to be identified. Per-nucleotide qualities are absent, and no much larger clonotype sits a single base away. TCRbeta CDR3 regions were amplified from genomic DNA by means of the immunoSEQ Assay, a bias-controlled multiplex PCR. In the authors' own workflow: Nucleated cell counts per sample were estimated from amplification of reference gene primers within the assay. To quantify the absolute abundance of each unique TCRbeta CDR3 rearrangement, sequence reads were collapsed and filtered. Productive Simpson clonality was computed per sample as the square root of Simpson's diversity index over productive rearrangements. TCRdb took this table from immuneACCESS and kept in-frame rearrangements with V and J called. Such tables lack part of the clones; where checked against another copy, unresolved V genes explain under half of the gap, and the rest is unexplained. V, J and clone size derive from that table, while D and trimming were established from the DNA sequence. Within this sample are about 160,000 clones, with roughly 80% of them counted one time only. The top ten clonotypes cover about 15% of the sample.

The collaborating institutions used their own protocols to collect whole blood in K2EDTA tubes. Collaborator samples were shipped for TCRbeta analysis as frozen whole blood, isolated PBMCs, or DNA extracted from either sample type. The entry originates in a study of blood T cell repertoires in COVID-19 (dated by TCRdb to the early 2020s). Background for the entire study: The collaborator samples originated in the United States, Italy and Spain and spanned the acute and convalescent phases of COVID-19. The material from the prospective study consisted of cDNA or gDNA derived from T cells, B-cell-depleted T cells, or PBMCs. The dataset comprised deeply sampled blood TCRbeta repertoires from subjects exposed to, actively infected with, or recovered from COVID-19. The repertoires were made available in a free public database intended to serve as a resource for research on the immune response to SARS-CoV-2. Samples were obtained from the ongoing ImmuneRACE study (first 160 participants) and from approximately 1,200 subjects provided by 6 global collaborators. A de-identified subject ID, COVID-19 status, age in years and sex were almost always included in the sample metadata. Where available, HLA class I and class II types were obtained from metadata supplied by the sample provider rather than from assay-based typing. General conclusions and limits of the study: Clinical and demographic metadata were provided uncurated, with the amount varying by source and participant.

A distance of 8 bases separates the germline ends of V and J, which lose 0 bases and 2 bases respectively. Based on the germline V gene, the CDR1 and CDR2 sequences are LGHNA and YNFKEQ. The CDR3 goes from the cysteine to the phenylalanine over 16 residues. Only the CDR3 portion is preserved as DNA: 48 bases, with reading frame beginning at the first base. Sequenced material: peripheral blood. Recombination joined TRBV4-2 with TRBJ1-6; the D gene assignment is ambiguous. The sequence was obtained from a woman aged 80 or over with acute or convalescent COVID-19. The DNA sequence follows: TGTGCCAGCAGCCAAGATTCTCCGGCCTATAATTCACCCCTCCACTTT. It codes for CASSQDSPAYNSPLHF.